These T cell receptor beta chains were read from a single sample in a study of shared clonotypes between healthy human individuals. Generated by immunoSEQ multiplex PCR, the TCRdb table keeps only in-frame clones and is missing some. The repertoire consists of hundreds of thousands of clones, with around 96% occurring once and the leading ten covering about 0.22%. The sample was naive CD8+ T cells sorted from blood. These receptors were collected from a man aged 25 to 45 in good health. The CDR3 runs from the conserved cysteine through the conserved F or W. The D gene is left open where the match is weak. The size of a clone is reported for some rows only, either as once, few or many, or as a class for expanded clones.

TRBV27	-	TRBD2	TRBJ2-7	14	TGTGCCAGCAGCCCGGGACTAGCGACCTACGAGCAGTACTTC	CASSPGLATYEQYF
TRBV14	-	-	TRBJ2-1	15	TGTGCCAGCAGCCACCTGCTGGATACCTACAATGAGCAGTTCTTC	CASSHLLDTYNEQFF
TRBV28	-	-	TRBJ1-4	16	TGTGCCAGCAGTTTTTATCGGGGCGCAACTAATGAAAAACTGTTTTTT	CASSFYRGATNEKLFF
TRBV7-9	-	TRBD2	TRBJ2-7	17	TGTGCCAGCAGCAACGGACTAGCCCAGCCCATCCCCTACGAGCAGTACTTC	CASSNGLAQPIPYEQYF
TRBV7-9	-	TRBD1	TRBJ2-5	15	TGTGCCAGCAGCTTAGAGCAGGGGGCTGTAGAGACCCAGTACTTC	CASSLEQGAVETQYF
TRBV18	-	TRBD2	TRBJ2-5	15	TGTGCCAGCTCACAGACTAGCGGGAGGAGAGAGACCCAGTACTTC	CASSQTSGRRETQYF
TRBV2	-	-	TRBJ2-5	13	TGTGCCAGCACTTACGGGATCGGAGAGACCCAGTACTTC	CASTYGIGETQYF
TRBV9	-	-	TRBJ1-3	16	TGTGCCAGCAGCGTAGTGCCAGGAAGCTCTGGAAACACCATATATTTT	CASSVVPGSSGNTIYF
TRBV5-5	once	TRBD2	TRBJ2-7	15	TGTGCCAGCAGTTTGACGGCGGGAGGCTCCTACGAGCAGTACTTC	CASSLTAGGSYEQYF
TRBV29-1	once	TRBD2	TRBJ2-1	13	TGCAGCGTCCCGGGACTAGCCAACCGTGAGCAGTTCTTC	CSVPGLANREQFF
TRBV5-4	-	-	TRBJ2-7	12	TGTGCCAGCAGCCAGGATTCCTACGAGCAGTACTTC	CASSQDSYEQYF